This T cell receptor (beta chain) appears in the sequencing data of a study of T-cell reconstitution after alpha-beta-depleted transplantation in children. The CDR3 length is 16 residues. Trimming shortened V by 3 bases and J by 14 bases, and 28 bases separated the two germline ends. CDR1 SGHRS and CDR2 YFSETQ come from the germline V gene. A TCRbeta library incorporating unique molecular identifiers was prepared. Each CDR3 protein is one row after TCRdb ran MiXCR on the PCR reads. This sample carries some 550,000 distinct CDR3 sequences, about 18% of them seen once, and the ten largest clones take approximately 3%. This clonotype has only a few counts.

The gene calls are TRBV5-1 and TRBJ2-3, with a tentative D call TRBD2 (6 bases). The receptor was derived from a human donor who donated a stem cell graft to a child with acute lymphoblastic leukemia. This specimen consisted of PBMCs from the stem cell graft donor, obtained from the stem cell graft. The CDR3 is CASSWIGGTRDKIPYF. In DNA form, the CDR3 reads TGCGCCAGCAGCTGGATCGGAGGGACCCGCGACAAAATACCGTATTTT.